The 14 T cell receptor beta chains given below trace back to one sample, sequenced in a study of blood T cells in healthy people across ages. A second PCR of about 6 to 12 cycles used a sample-barcoded 5' primer and a J-beta primer mix. TCRdb ran MiXCR on the 5' RACE reads and lists one entry per CDR3 protein. The data contain roughly 1,700,000 distinct CDR3 sequences, 28% of them singletons. Input material: blood. These receptors all come from a woman in her thirties in good health.

This clonotype was seen repeatedly, ten times or more. The chain couples TRBV5-1 to TRBJ1-5; the D is unclear. The length of the CDR3 is 14 residues. V dropped 0 bases and J dropped 3 bases, with 7 bases sitting between them. The germline CDR1 and CDR2 sequences are SGHRS and YFSETQ. The CDR3 bases are TGCGCCAGCAGCTTGGGAACAGACAATCAGCCCCAGCATTTT. As protein: CASSLGTDNQPQHF.

This clonotype was counted a few times. The chain employs TRBV18 and TRBJ1-4, with 7 bases aligning to TRBD1. The CDR3 totals 14 residues. Trimming removed 0 bases from V and 7 bases from J; junction bases left unmatched: 2. Germline lookup yields CDR1 KGHSH and CDR2 LQKENI. The CDR3 loop is CASSPPPGGEKLFF. For the CDR3, the DNA is TGTGCCAGCTCACCACCGCCAGGGGGTGAAAAACTGTTTTTT.

This clonotype was picked up many times. CDR3 sequence (DNA): TGTGCCAGCAGTCACACGGGCTATGGCTACACCTTC. Amino acid sequence: CASSHTGYGYTF. This chain connects TRBV7-9 to TRBJ1-2; D not certain. The V end lost 6 bases, the J end lost 4 bases, and 9 bases lay between the germline ends. Germline assignment: CDR1 SEHNR and CDR2 FQNEAQ (reference sequence). The CDR3 has 12 amino acids.

The rearrangement joins TRBV20-1 to TRBJ1-1, with unresolved D. With 8 bases removed from V and 5 bases from J, the gap between germline ends came to 12 bases. CDR1 and CDR2 (germline): DFQATT, SNEGSKA (reference sequence). The CDR3 loop spans 11 amino acids. CDR3 nucleotide sequence: TGCAGTCCTACGAGGAGGACTGAAGCTTTCTTT. The encoded protein is CSPTRRTEAFF.

Many counts were recorded for this clonotype. The chain links TRBV7-2 to TRBJ2-7, with TRBD2 matching 15 bases. The germline gives CDR1 SGHTA, CDR2 FQGNSA. The CDR3 spans 16 residues. Trimming removed 2 bases from V and 4 bases from J; junction bases left unmatched: 3. The CDR3 DNA follows: TGTGCCAGCAGCTTACAAGGACTAGCGGGAGGGTACGAGCAGTACTTC. Translated, it gives CASSLQGLAGGYEQYF.

Regarding this clonotype: Possible read error: a much larger clone is one base away. The J gene is TRBJ2-7, the V gene TRBV20-1; 8 positions match TRBD1. V dropped 4 bases and J dropped 0; count of bases not matched to a gene: 5. CDR1 and CDR2 from the germline V gene are DFQATT and SNEGSKA (reference sequence). The CDR3 is 14 amino acids. As DNA, the CDR3 is TGCAGTGCTAAACAGGGGGGAAGCTCCTACGAGCAGTACTTC. This encodes CSAKQGGSSYEQYF.

This clonotype came up many times. The CDR3 sequence is CATSAGDSGYTF. CDR3 coding DNA: TGTGCCACCAGTGCAGGGGATAGTGGCTACACCTTC. The chain employs TRBV24-1 and TRBJ1-2; D might be TRBD1 (6 bases). Germline CDR1 KGHDR, CDR2 SFDVKD. V was clipped by 5 bases and J by 7 bases, with 10 bases between them. This CDR3 spans 12 amino acids.

This clonotype has a count of ten or more. This chain uses TRBV28 with TRBJ2-5; 9 positions agree with TRBD1. CDR1 and CDR2 (germline): MDHEN, SYDVKM. V lost 6 bases and J lost 1; bases outside the gene matches: 6. This CDR3 has 15 amino acids. The CDR3 coding sequence is TGTGCCAGCAGCCGACAGGGGGGCCCCCAAGAGACCCAGTACTTC. Amino acid sequence: CASSRQGGPQETQYF. The full variable domain, its missing parts supplied by reference TRBV28 and TRBJ2-5, is DVKVTQSSRYLVKRTGEKVFLECVQDMDHENMFWYRQDPGLGLRLIYFSYDVKMKEKGDIPEGYSVSREKKERFSLILESASTNQTSMYLCASSRQGGPQETQYFGPGTRLLVL.

There are a few counts of this clonotype. The chain links TRBV7-2 to TRBJ1-5; the D is unclear. The CDR3 extends over 13 amino acids. CDR1 and CDR2 from the germline V gene are SGHTA and FQGNSA. V lost 3 bases and J 9 bases, leaving 12 bases between the germline ends. CDR3 DNA: TGTGCCAGCAGCTTCGGACGGAACCGGCCCCAGCATTTT. It is translated as CASSFGRNRPQHF.

The CDR3 here is CASSLGVAEIDEQYF. The CDR3 coding sequence is TGTGCCAGCAGTCTCGGGGTAGCGGAAATCGACGAGCAGTACTTC. J is TRBJ2-7 and V is TRBV6-5; possibly TRBD2 for D (6 bases). V shed 5 bases and J shed 5 bases, with 19 bases lying between them. This CDR3 is 15 amino acids long. Per germline, CDR1 MNHEY and CDR2 SVGAGI.

This clonotype was found once. The V and J genes are TRBV2 and TRBJ2-1; 11 bases map to TRBD2. Per germline, CDR1 SNHLY and CDR2 FYNNEI. V shed 6 bases and J 8 bases; nucleotides not matched to a gene: 9. This CDR3 spans 15 amino acids. DNA for the CDR3: TGTGCCAGCAGCCGGTTAGCGGGGGGGCTGGATGAGCAGTTCTTC. This sequence encodes CASSRLAGGLDEQFF.

The chain has TRBV10-2 and TRBJ2-5; the D gene is possibly TRBD2 (6 bases). The germline CDR1 and CDR2 sequences are WSHSY and SAAADI. The CDR3 contains 17 residues. Trimming left V 8 bases short and J 3 bases short, with 25 bases between. CDR3 residues: CASSRARLGAGKETQYF. The CDR3 DNA reads TGCGCCAGCTCCAGGGCCAGACTAGGGGCCGGGAAAGAGACCCAGTACTTC.

The chain carries TRBV4-1 and TRBJ1-1; TRBD1 aligns across 7 bases. V lost 5 bases and J lost 0; bases outside the gene matches: 6. The germline V gene encodes CDR1 MGHRA and CDR2 YSYEKL. The CDR3 length is 15 residues. The CDR3 loop reads CASSTRQGMNTEAFF. The CDR3 DNA sequence: TGCGCCAGCAGCACCCGACAGGGTATGAACACTGAAGCTTTCTTT.

This clonotype was observed at least ten times. V usage is TRBV29-1 and J usage is TRBJ2-7, with 8 bases matching TRBD1. The CDR3 sequence is 11 residues long. The germline gives CDR1 SQVTM, CDR2 ANQGSEA. The V segment lost 7 bases and the J segment 5 bases; nucleotides outside the gene matches: 4. This CDR3 is CSGGQGDEQYF. The CDR3 nucleotides are TGCAGCGGCGGACAGGGCGACGAGCAGTACTTC.